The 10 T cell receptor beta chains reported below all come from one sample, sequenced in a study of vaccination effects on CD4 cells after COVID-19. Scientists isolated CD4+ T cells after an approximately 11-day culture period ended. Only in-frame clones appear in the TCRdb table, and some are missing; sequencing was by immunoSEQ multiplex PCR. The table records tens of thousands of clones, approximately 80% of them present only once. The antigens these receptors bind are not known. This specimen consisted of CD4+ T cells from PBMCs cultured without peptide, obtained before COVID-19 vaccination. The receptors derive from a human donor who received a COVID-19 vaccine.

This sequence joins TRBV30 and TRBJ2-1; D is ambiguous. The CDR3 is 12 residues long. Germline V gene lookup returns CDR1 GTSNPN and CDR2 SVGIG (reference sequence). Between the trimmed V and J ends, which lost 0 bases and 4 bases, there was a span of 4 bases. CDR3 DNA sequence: TGTGCCTGGAGTGTACAATACAATGAGCAGTTCTTC. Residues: CAWSVQYNEQFF.

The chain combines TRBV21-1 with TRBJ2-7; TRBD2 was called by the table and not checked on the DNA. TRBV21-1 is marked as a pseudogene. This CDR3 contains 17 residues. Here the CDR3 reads CASSRGLAGNSSYEQYV. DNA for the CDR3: TGTGCCAGCAGCAGGGGACTAGCGGGCAACAGCTCCTACGAGCAGTACGTC.

The DNA of the CDR3 is TGTGCCAGCAGCTTAAATTTAGCGACCGGGGAGCTGTTTTTT. Translation gives CASSLNLATGELFF. V is TRBV11-2 and J is TRBJ2-2, with D maybe TRBD2 (5 bases). The V end lost 2 bases, the J end lost 5 bases, and 9 bases lay between the germline ends. The CDR3 has 14 residues. Per the germline V gene, CDR1 is SGHAT and CDR2 is FQNNGV.

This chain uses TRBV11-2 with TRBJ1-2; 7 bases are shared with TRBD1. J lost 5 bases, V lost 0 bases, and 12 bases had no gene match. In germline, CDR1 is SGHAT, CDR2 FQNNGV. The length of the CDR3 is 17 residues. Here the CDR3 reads CASSLDRGRTGRYGYTF. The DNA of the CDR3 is TGTGCCAGCAGCTTAGATAGGGGGAGGACAGGTCGATATGGCTACACCTTC. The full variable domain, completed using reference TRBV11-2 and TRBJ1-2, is EAGVAQSPRYKIIEKRQSVAFWCNPISGHATLYWYQQILGQGPKLLIQFQNNGVVDDSQLPKDRFSAERLKGVDSTLKIQPAKLEDSAVYLCASSLDRGRTGRYGYTFGSGTRLTVV.

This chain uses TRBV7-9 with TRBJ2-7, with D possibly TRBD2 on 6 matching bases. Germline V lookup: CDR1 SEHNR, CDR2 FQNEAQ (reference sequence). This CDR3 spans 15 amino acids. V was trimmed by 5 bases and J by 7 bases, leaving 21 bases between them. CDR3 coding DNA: TGTGCCAGCAGCCCGCCCGGAGGGCCTATGTGGGAGCAGTACGTC. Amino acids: CASSPPGGPMWEQYV.

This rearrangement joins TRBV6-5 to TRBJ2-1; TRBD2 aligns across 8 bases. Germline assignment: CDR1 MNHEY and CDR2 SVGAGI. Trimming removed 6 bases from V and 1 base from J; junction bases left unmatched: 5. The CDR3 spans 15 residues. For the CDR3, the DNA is TGTGCCAGCAGACGGGGGGGCGGGTCCTACAATGAGCAGTTCTTC. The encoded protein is CASRRGGGSYNEQFF.

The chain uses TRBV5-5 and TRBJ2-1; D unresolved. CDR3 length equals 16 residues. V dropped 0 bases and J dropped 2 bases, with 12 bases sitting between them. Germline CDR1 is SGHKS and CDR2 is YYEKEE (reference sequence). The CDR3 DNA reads TGTGCCAGCAGCTTGGGGTCTCTGGTCCCCTACAATGAGCAGTTCTTC. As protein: CASSLGSLVPYNEQFF.

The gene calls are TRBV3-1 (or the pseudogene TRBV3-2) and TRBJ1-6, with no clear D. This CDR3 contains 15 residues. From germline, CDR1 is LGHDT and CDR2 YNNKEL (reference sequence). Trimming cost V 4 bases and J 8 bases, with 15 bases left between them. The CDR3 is CASSRLLGPHSPLHF. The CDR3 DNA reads TGTGCCAGCAGCCGCCTACTCGGTCCCCATTCACCCCTCCACTTT.

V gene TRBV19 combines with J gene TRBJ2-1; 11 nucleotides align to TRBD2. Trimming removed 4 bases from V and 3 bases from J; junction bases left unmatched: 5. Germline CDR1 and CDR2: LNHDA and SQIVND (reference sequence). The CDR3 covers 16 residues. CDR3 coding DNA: TGTGCCAGTAGTAGCACTAGCGGGGGCCGCTACAATGAGCAGTTCTTC. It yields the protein CASSSTSGGRYNEQFF.

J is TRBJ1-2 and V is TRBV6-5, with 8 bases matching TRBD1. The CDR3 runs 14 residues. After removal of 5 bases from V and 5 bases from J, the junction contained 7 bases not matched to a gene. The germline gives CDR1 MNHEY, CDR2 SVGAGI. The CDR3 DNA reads TGTGCCAGCAGTAGACAGGGGTCGAATTATGGCTACACCTTC. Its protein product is CASSRQGSNYGYTF.